Shown below are 24 T cell receptor beta chains from a single sample sequenced in a study of control samples from healthy donors and cancer patients. TCRdb keeps only in-frame clones here, not all; method: immunoSEQ multiplex PCR. The sample comprises roughly 130,000 clones, approximately 94% of which are singletons, and approximately 1.7% rests with the top ten. The material sequenced was PBMCs. The receptors stem from a man in his fifties or sixties with head and neck cancer.

V usage is TRBV7-9 and J usage is TRBJ1-2, with 7 bases matching TRBD1. J lost 1 base, V lost 3 bases, and 5 bases had no gene match. Per the germline V gene, CDR1 is SEHNR and CDR2 is FQNEAQ (reference sequence). The CDR3 runs to 15 residues. The CDR3 region is CASSLMAGGNYGYTF. The CDR3 nucleotides read TGTGCCAGCAGCTTGATGGCAGGGGGTAACTATGGCTACACCTTC.

The chain couples TRBV15 to TRBJ2-7; D gene uncertain. The CDR3 is made up of 13 amino acids. V dropped 0 bases and J dropped 9 bases, with 12 bases sitting between them. Per the germline V gene, CDR1 is LNHNV and CDR2 is YYDKDF (reference sequence). CDR3 loop: CATSRDWSGRQYF. The CDR3 coding sequence is TGTGCCACCAGCAGAGATTGGAGTGGTCGGCAGTACTTC.

J is TRBJ1-2 and V is TRBV12-3 or TRBV12-4; D uncertain. Trimming stripped 5 bases from V and 6 bases from J, with 13 bases between. The CDR3 contains 13 residues. CDR3 loop: CASSDNLANGYTF. The CDR3 DNA is TGTGCCAGCAGTGACAACCTGGCGAATGGCTACACCTTC.

V is TRBV24-1 and J is TRBJ2-2; D is possibly TRBD1 or TRBD2 (5 bases each). Trimming shortened V by 10 bases and J by 6 bases, and 14 bases separated the two germline ends. Germline CDR1 KGHDR, CDR2 SFDVKD. This CDR3 contains 13 residues. CDR3 in amino acids: CATRDGVAGELFF. CDR3 DNA sequence: TGTGCCACAAGGGACGGGGTGGCCGGGGAGCTGTTTTTT.

This clone was counted only a few times. The chain recombines TRBV4-3 with TRBJ1-1; D ambiguous. Trimming left V 1 base short and J 6 bases short, with 9 bases between. This CDR3 is built from 13 residues. The germline V gene encodes CDR1 LGHNA and CDR2 YSLEER. The CDR3 DNA sequence: TGCGCCAGCAGCCAAGTCGGGAGCGCTGAAGCTTTCTTT. This sequence encodes CASSQVGSAEAFF.

The chain recombines TRBV28 with TRBJ1-2; unclear D gene. This CDR3 is 13 amino acids long. V shed 8 bases and J shed 5 bases, with 15 bases lying between them. Germline V gene lookup returns CDR1 MDHEN and CDR2 SYDVKM. The CDR3: CASGSPGPYGYTF. The CDR3 coding sequence is TGTGCCAGCGGCTCGCCCGGACCTTATGGCTACACCTTC.

The chain carries TRBV5-4 and TRBJ2-1; 7 nucleotides line up with TRBD1. Germline V lookup: CDR1 SGHNT, CDR2 YYREEE (reference sequence). Trimming removed 0 bases from V and 5 bases from J; junction bases left unmatched: 8. This CDR3 region has 16 residues. CDR3 bases: TGTGCCAGCAGCTTGGATCCCCGGGACAGCAACAATGAGCAGTTCTTC. It specifies CASSLDPRDSNNEQFF.

The chain combines TRBV5-5 with TRBJ2-7; D tentatively fits TRBD1 or TRBD2 (7 bases each). This CDR3 contains 14 residues. Trimming stripped 4 bases from V and 0 bases from J, with 11 bases between. Germline V gives CDR1 SGHKS, CDR2 YYEKEE (reference sequence). CDR3 loop: CASSQGGASYEQYF. Written as DNA, the CDR3 is TGTGCCAGCAGCCAGGGGGGGGCCTCCTACGAGCAGTACTTC. Full variable domain (missing parts from reference TRBV5-5 and TRBJ2-7): DAGVTQSPTHLIKTRGQQVTLRCSPISGHKSVSWYQQVLGQGPQFIFQYYEKEERGRGNFPDRFSARQFPNYSSELNVNALLLGDSALYLCASSQGGASYEQYFGPGTRLTVT.

This rearrangement joins TRBV7-2 to TRBJ2-7; D unclear. Germline V gene lookup returns CDR1 SGHTA and CDR2 FQGNSA. The V end lost 4 bases, the J end lost 7 bases, and 11 bases lay between the germline ends. The CDR3 is made up of 12 amino acids. The CDR3 protein is CASSSPPREQYF. For the CDR3, the DNA is TGTGCCAGCAGCTCCCCCCCGAGGGAGCAGTACTTC.

The genes are TRBV6-5 and TRBJ1-1; D not resolved. Trimming removed 0 bases at V and 8 bases at J, with 13 bases between. CDR3 length: 14 residues. Germline lookup yields CDR1 MNHEY and CDR2 SVGAGI. CDR3 DNA sequence: TGTGCCAGCAGTTACTCGGGCACCGTTTCCGAAGCTTTCTTT. Protein sequence: CASSYSGTVSEAFF.

The CDR3 coding sequence is TGTGCCAGCAGCGCTAGCGGGGGGCCGAACACCGGGGAGCTGTTTTTT. It encodes CASSASGGPNTGELFF. The gene calls are TRBV7-2 and TRBJ2-2; 11 positions match TRBD2. Germline lookup yields CDR1 SGHTA and CDR2 FQGNSA. CDR3 length: 16 residues. Losses at the gene ends were 5 bases for V and 0 bases for J; bases not matched to a gene: 2.

The chain joins TRBV29-1 to TRBJ2-3; 13 bases are shared with TRBD2. This CDR3 has 16 amino acids. The V gene's germline CDR1 is SQVTM and CDR2 ANQGSEA. Trimming removed 4 bases from V and 3 bases from J; junction bases left unmatched: 7. CDR3 region: CSVGSGLAGATDTQYF. CDR3 DNA sequence: TGCAGCGTTGGCAGCGGACTAGCGGGGGCAACAGATACGCAGTATTTT.

This chain uses TRBV7-3 with TRBJ1-1, with 7 bases lining up with TRBD1. The CDR3 is 13 amino acids. With V trimmed by 9 bases and J by 4 bases, 8 bases remained unmatched. In germline, CDR1 is SGHTA, CDR2 FQGTGA. The CDR3: CASGQGVLTEAFF. The CDR3 DNA is TGTGCCAGTGGGCAGGGGGTCCTCACTGAAGCTTTCTTT.

This clone was observed a few times. This chain links TRBV4-2 with TRBJ1-2; D is unclear. Trimming removed 4 bases from V and 10 bases from J, with 16 bases in between. Germline lookup yields CDR1 LGHNA and CDR2 YNFKEQ. This CDR3 contains 13 residues. The CDR3 coding sequence is TGTGCCAGCAGCCGGGGAGGGCGCACCCTCTACACCTTC. It encodes CASSRGGRTLYTF.

As DNA, the CDR3 is TGTGCCAGCAGCTTGACCTCCTATAATTCACCCCTCCACTTT. Its translation: CASSLTSYNSPLHF. The chain employs TRBV5-4 and TRBJ1-6; D ambiguous. There are 14 residues in the CDR3. V was trimmed by 1 base and J by 0 bases, leaving 2 bases between them. Germline CDR1 SGHNT, CDR2 YYREEE (reference sequence). Using reference TRBV5-4 and TRBJ1-6 for the parts outside the CDR3, the full variable domain is ETGVTQSPTHLIKTRGQQVTLRCSSQSGHNTVSWYQQALGQGPQFIFQYYREEENGRGNFPPRFSGLQFPNYSSELNVNALELDDSALYLCASSLTSYNSPLHFGNGTRLTVT.

The CDR3 DNA is TGTGCCAGTACCCAGGACAGGGTTAACACTGAAGCTTTCTTT. This translates into CASTQDRVNTEAFF. The chain is built from TRBV19 and TRBJ1-1, with 8 bases fitting TRBD1. CDR3 size: 14 residues. J was trimmed by 2 bases and V by 7 bases; bases with no gene match: 6. Germline values: CDR1 LNHDA, CDR2 SQIVND (reference sequence).

CDR3 nucleotides: TGTGCCAGCAGTAAACCGGGACAGGGGAATCAGCCCCAGCATTTT. It translates to CASSKPGQGNQPQHF. J is TRBJ1-5 and V is TRBV6-5, with 10 bases that match TRBD1. The CDR3 covers 15 residues. J was trimmed by 4 bases and V by 5 bases; bases with no gene match: 5. Per germline, CDR1 MNHEY and CDR2 SVGAGI.

The chain joins TRBV19 to TRBJ2-5; 9 nucleotides line up with TRBD1. The V gene end was trimmed by 7 bases and the J gene end by 6 bases; junction bases not matched to a gene: 6. The CDR3 length is 13 residues. The germline V gene encodes CDR1 LNHDA and CDR2 SQIVND (reference sequence). CDR3 bases: TGTGCCAGTACCGGGACAGGGAAAAAGACCCAGTACTTC. Its protein is CASTGTGKKTQYF.

This clone was seen once. This rearrangement joins TRBV4-3 to TRBJ1-2; D not certain. CDR3 size: 15 residues. V dropped 1 base and J dropped 8 bases, with 17 bases sitting between them. Germline CDR1 is LGHNA and CDR2 is YSLEER. CDR3 protein: CASSQALGLTYGYTF. The CDR3 coding sequence is TGCGCCAGCAGCCAAGCATTAGGACTCACGTACGGCTACACCTTC.

In regard to this clone: Other DNA variants within this sample encode the same CDR3. V is TRBV28 and J is TRBJ1-2, with TRBD1 as a possible D gene (6 bases). The V gene's germline CDR1 is MDHEN and CDR2 SYDVKM. V lost 5 bases and J lost 0, with 13 bases in between. The CDR3 length is 15 residues. CDR3 protein: CASSPGQLANYGYTF. CDR3 DNA sequence: TGTGCCAGCAGTCCCGGACAGTTAGCTAACTATGGCTACACCTTC.

Here the CDR3 DNA reads TGTGCCAGTACCCCGGGGAGGGGTGAGACCCAGTACTTC. It specifies CASTPGRGETQYF. The V call is TRBV19, the J call TRBJ2-5; TRBD2 aligns across 7 bases. This CDR3 has 13 amino acids. The V and J ends lost 7 bases and 5 bases, in that order; junction bases with no gene match: 7. CDR1 LNHDA and CDR2 SQIVND come from the germline V gene (reference sequence). Full variable domain (remainder filled in from reference TRBV19 and TRBJ2-5): DGGITQSPKYLFRKEGQNVTLSCEQNLNHDAMYWYRQDPGQGLRLIYYSQIVNDFQKGDIAEGYSVSREKKESFPLTVTSAQKNPTAFYLCASTPGRGETQYFGPGTRLLVL.

This rearrangement joins TRBV30 to TRBJ2-2; D perhaps matches TRBD2 (6 bases). The germline gives CDR1 GTSNPN, CDR2 SVGIG (reference sequence). The CDR3 contains 14 residues. Trimming took 0 bases from V and 6 from J, leaving 11 bases between them. The CDR3 is CAWSVQGGAGELFF. The DNA for the CDR3 is TGTGCCTGGAGTGTACAAGGAGGGGCCGGGGAGCTGTTTTTT.

The chain is built from TRBV7-3 and TRBJ2-5, with 10 positions matching TRBD2. Germline trimming cut 5 bases from V and 4 bases from J; bases unmatched to any gene: 4. The CDR3 spans 14 residues. Looked up from germline, CDR1 is SGHTA and CDR2 is FQGTGA. The CDR3 sequence is CASSRSSGGETQYF. In nucleotides, the CDR3 is TGTGCCAGCAGCCGTTCTAGCGGGGGAGAGACCCAGTACTTC.

The chain has TRBV5-4 and TRBJ1-2, with a tentative D call TRBD1 (5 bases). The CDR3 consists of 12 residues. The germline V gene encodes CDR1 SGHNT and CDR2 YYREEE (reference sequence). V was cut by 0 bases and J by 8 bases, with 8 bases left in between. The CDR3 coding sequence is TGTGCCAGCAGCTTGGCAGGGAAAGGCTACACCTTC. Translation gives CASSLAGKGYTF.